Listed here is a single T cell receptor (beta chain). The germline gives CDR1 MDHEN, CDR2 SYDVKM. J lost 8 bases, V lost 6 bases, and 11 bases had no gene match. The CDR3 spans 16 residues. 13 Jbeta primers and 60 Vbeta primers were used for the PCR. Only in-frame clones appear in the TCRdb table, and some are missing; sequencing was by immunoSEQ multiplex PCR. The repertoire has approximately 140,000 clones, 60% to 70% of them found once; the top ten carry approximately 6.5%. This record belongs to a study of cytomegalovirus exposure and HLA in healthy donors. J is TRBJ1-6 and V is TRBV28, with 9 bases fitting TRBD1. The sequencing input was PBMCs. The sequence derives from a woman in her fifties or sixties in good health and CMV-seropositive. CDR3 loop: CASRGAEQGAYSPLHF. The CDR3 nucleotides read TGTGCCAGCAGAGGGGCGGAACAGGGGGCATATTCACCCCTCCACTTT.